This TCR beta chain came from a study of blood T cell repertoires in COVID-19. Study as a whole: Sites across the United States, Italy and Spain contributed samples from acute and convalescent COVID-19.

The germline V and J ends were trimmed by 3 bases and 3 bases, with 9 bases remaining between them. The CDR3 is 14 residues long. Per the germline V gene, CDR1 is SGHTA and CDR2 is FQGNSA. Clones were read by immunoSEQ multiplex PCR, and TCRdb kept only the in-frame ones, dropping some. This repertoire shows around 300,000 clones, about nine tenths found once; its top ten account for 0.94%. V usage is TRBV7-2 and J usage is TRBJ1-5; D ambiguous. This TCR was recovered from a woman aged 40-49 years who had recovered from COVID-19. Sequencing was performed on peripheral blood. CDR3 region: CASSFPGHNQPQHF. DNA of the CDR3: TGTGCCAGCAGCTTCCCGGGTCACAATCAGCCCCAGCATTTT.